This is a list of T cell receptor beta chains from one sample in a study of siplizumab effects on memory and regulatory T cells. Only in-frame clones appear in the TCRdb table, and some are missing; sequencing was by immunoSEQ multiplex PCR. This table has 87,000 or so clones, nearly 95% appearing once. Sequenced: non-Treg CD4+ T cells sorted from blood. The receptors here all came from a human donor in good health. CDR3s include the opening cysteine and the closing phenylalanine or tryptophan. Each record gives: V gene, CDR3 length, clone size, D gene, J gene, CDR3 protein, CDR3 DNA. A D gene is named only where the DNA matches it firmly. Size is stated for part of the rows, as once, few or many counts, or as a class when the clone is expanded.

>TRBV5-1|15|once|TRBD1|TRBJ2-2
CASSLGDRSSGELFF
TGCGCCAGCAGCTTGGGGGACAGGTCGAGCGGGGAGCTGTTTTTT
>TRBV11-3|13|NA|NA|TRBJ2-7
CASSLDGKGTRYF
TGTGCCAGCAGCCTAGACGGAAAAGGGACTCGGTACTTC
>TRBV7-2|13|NA|NA|TRBJ1-2
CASSSVGRYGYTF
TGTGCCAGCAGTTCCGTCGGCAGATATGGCTACACCTTC
>TRBV30|13|NA|TRBD1|TRBJ1-2
CAWAGQGTGGYTF
TGTGCCTGGGCGGGACAGGGGACCGGTGGCTACACCTTC
>TRBV7-8|12|NA|NA|TRBJ1-1
CASSPSTVEAFF
TGTGCCAGCAGCCCATCTACCGTAGAGGCTTTCTTT
>TRBV18|17|NA|TRBD2|TRBJ2-1
CASSRASGAGTVNEQFF
TGTGCCAGCTCGCGGGCTTCGGGAGCGGGAACGGTTAATGAGCAGTTCTTC
>TRBV2|13|NA|TRBD1|TRBJ1-6
CASSGDSNSPLHF
TGTGCCAGCAGCGGGGACAGTAATTCACCCCTCCACTTT
>TRBV4-1|15|NA|NA|TRBJ2-2
CASSSRLANTGELFF
TGCGCCAGCAGCTCTAGGCTAGCGAACACCGGGGAGCTGTTTTTT
>TRBV25-1|15|NA|TRBD2|TRBJ2-7
CASSGTGTSGYEQYF
TGTGCCAGCAGTGGAACCGGGACTAGCGGATACGAGCAGTACTTC
>TRBV30|16|few|TRBD1|TRBJ1-1
CAWSDTGQGRDTEAFF
TGTGCCTGGAGTGACACTGGACAGGGAAGGGACACTGAAGCTTTCTTT
>TRBV7-2|14|NA|NA|TRBJ2-5
CASSPILGPETQYF
TGTGCCAGCAGCCCAATTCTTGGGCCAGAGACCCAGTACTTC
>TRBV7-8|14|NA|NA|TRBJ1-1
CASSLVGSWGEAFF
TGTGCCAGCAGCTTAGTCGGCAGCTGGGGGGAAGCTTTCTTT
>TRBV5-6|12|once|NA|TRBJ2-7
CASSLNVDEQYF
TGTGCCAGCAGCCTCAATGTGGACGAGCAGTACTTC
>TRBV5-7|15|once|NA|TRBJ1-5
CASSRGLYSNQPQHF
TGTGCCAGCAGCCGGGGCCTATATAGCAATCAGCCCCAGCATTTT
>TRBV4-2|15|NA|NA|TRBJ2-5
CASSQGGAEKETQYF
TGTGCCAGCAGCCAAGGGGGAGCGGAGAAAGAGACCCAGTACTTC
>TRBV7-2|15|NA|NA|TRBJ2-7
CASSGIGLGGYEQYF
TGTGCCAGCAGCGGGATCGGGCTGGGGGGCTACGAGCAGTACTTC
>TRBV7-2|15|once|NA|TRBJ2-1
CASSQVLPKYNEQFF
TGTGCCAGCAGCCAAGTCCTACCTAAATACAATGAGCAGTTCTTC
>TRBV7-2|15|NA|TRBD1|TRBJ1-6
CASSPDRGSNSPLHF
TGTGCCAGCAGCCCAGACAGGGGATCTAATTCACCCCTCCACTTT
>TRBV18|15|NA|TRBD1|TRBJ1-3
CASSPPGQERDTIYF
TGTGCCAGCTCACCACCGGGACAGGAACGCGACACCATATATTTT
>TRBV7-9|13|NA|NA|TRBJ2-7
CASSPRGTHEQYF
TGTGCCAGCAGCCCCCGAGGGACGCACGAGCAGTACTTC
>TRBV11-1|14|few|TRBD2|TRBJ2-2
CASTGGPVTGELFF
TGTGCCAGCACGGGGGGGCCGGTCACCGGGGAGCTGTTTTTT
>TRBV5-1|13|NA|NA|TRBJ2-7
CASSSGGTYEQYF
TGCGCCAGCAGCTCTGGAGGAACCTACGAGCAGTACTTC
>TRBV27|15|NA|TRBD2|TRBJ2-1
CASSLAGGPPNEQFF
TGTGCCAGCAGTTTGGCGGGAGGGCCGCCCAATGAGCAGTTCTTC
>TRBV19|14|NA|TRBD1|TRBJ1-2
CATLRTGGSYGYTF
TGTGCCACCCTTAGGACAGGGGGCTCCTATGGCTACACCTTC
>TRBV18|14|NA|NA|TRBJ1-1
CASSSWEANTEAFF
TGTGCCAGCTCCTCCTGGGAAGCGAACACTGAAGCTTTCTTT
>TRBV30|13|NA|TRBD1|TRBJ1-1
CAWIQGGSTEAFF
TGTGCCTGGATTCAGGGGGGGAGCACTGAAGCTTTCTTT
>TRBV7-2|12|once|NA|TRBJ2-7
CASSSSLNEQYF
TGTGCCAGCAGCTCTTCCTTGAACGAGCAGTACTTC
>TRBV7-6|14|NA|NA|TRBJ2-3
CASSPPRGPDTQYF
TGTGCCAGCAGCCCACCCCGGGGCCCAGATACGCAGTATTTT
>TRBV30|15|NA|TRBD2|TRBJ2-6
CAWTHGGSGANVLTF
TGTGCCTGGACACACGGGGGGTCCGGGGCCAACGTCCTGACTTTC